This T cell receptor beta chain was profiled in a study of CD8+ T cells in alopecia areata. Regarding treatment: oral pan-JAK inhibitor, 5-10 mg twice daily. The CDR3 sequence is 11 residues long. V lost 0 bases, J lost 12 bases, and 2 bases stayed unmatched. In germline, CDR1 is SQVTM, CDR2 ANQGSEA. RNA was isolated and reverse transcribed to cDNA, the sequencing template. Here immunoSEQ multiplex PCR was the method, and the copy in TCRdb shows in-frame clones only, minus some. The sample holds some 200,000 clones, more than 55% seen once. The source is a human donor with alopecia areata. Sequences were derived from CD4+ T cells sorted from blood, sampled at week 4, from a patient treated with tofacitinib. The V call is TRBV29-1, the J call TRBJ2-1; 7 positions agree with TRBD1. The CDR3 region is CSVEEQGLQFF. The CDR3 DNA reads as TGCAGCGTTGAAGAACAGGGGTTGCAGTTCTTC.